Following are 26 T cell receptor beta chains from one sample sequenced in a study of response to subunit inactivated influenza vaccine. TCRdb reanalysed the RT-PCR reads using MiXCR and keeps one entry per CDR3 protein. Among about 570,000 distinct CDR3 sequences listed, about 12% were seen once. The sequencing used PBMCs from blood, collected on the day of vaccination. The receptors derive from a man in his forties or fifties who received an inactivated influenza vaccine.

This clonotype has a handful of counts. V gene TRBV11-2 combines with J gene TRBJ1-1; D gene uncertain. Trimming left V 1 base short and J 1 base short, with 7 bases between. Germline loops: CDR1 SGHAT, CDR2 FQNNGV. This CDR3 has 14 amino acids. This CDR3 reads CASSLAPGNTEAFF. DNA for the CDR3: TGTGCCAGCAGCTTAGCACCGGGGAACACTGAAGCTTTCTTT.

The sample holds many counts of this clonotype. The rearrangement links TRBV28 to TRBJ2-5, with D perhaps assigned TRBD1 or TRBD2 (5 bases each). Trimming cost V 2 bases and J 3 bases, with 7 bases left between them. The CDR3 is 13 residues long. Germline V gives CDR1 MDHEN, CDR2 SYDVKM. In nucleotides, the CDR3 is TGTGCCAGCAGTTTAGGGGACGAAGAGACCCAGTACTTC. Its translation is CASSLGDEETQYF.

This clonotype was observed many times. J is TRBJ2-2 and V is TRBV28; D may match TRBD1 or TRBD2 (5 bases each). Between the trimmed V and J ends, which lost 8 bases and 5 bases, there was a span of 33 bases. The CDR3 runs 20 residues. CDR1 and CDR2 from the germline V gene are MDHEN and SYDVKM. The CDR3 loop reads CASRHRPGPLVSNQTGELFF. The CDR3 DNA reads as TGTGCCAGCCGACACCGCCCGGGACCCCTCGTATCGAACCAGACCGGGGAGCTGTTTTTT.

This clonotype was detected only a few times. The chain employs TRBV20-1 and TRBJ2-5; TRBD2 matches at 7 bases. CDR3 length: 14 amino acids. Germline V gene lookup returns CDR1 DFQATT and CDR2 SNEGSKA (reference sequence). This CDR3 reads CSHTHRGGAETQYF. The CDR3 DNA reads TGCAGCCATACGCACCGGGGAGGGGCAGAGACCCAGTACTTC.

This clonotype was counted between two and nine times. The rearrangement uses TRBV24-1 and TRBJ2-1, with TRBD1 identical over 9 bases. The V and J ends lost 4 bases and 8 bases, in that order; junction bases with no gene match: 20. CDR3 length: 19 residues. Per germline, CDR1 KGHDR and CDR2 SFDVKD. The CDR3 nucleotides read TGTGCCACCAGTGACGCCGGGACAGGGCGCGATTTTCGAAACGATGAGCAGTTCTTC. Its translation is CATSDAGTGRDFRNDEQFF.

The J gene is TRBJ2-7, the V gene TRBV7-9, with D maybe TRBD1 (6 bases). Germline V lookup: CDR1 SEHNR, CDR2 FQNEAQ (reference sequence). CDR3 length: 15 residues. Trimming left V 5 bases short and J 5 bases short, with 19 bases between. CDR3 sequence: CASSPPIPGAHEQYF. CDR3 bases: TGTGCCAGCAGCCCCCCTATTCCAGGGGCCCACGAGCAGTACTTC.

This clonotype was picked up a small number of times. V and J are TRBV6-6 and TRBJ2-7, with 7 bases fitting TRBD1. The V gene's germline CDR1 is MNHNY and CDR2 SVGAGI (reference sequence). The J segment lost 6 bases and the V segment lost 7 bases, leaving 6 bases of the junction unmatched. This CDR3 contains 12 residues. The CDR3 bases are TGTGCCAGCATCGAGGCAGGGGGCGAGCAGTACTTC. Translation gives CASIEAGGEQYF.

The DNA for the CDR3 is TGCGCCAGCAGCTTGGCACAGGGGATTTTAAGTTCCTACAATGAGCAGTTCTTC. Amino acid sequence: CASSLAQGILSSYNEQFF. J is TRBJ2-1 and V is TRBV5-1, with 7 bases fitting TRBD1. This CDR3 contains 18 residues. Germline V gene lookup returns CDR1 SGHRS and CDR2 YFSETQ. Trimming cost V 0 bases and J 1 base; bases outside gene matches: 10.

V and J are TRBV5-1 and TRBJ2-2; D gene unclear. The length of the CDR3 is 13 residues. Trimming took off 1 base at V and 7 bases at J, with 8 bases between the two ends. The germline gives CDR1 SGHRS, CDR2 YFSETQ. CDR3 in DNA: TGCGCCAGCAGCTTGTCGGTGGGCGGGGAGCTGTTTTTT. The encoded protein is CASSLSVGGELFF.

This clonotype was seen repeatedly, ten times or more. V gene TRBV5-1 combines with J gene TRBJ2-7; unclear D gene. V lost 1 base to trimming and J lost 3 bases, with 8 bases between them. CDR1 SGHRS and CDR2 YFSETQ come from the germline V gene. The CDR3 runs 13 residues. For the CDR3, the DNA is TGCGCCAGCAGCTTGTCAATGAACTACGAGCAGTACTTC. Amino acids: CASSLSMNYEQYF.

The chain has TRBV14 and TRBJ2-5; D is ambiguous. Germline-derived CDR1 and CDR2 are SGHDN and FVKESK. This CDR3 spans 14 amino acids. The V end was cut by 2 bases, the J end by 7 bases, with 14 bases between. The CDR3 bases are TGTGCCAGCAGCCAATCCCGACCCCCGACGACCCAGTACTTC. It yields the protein CASSQSRPPTTQYF.

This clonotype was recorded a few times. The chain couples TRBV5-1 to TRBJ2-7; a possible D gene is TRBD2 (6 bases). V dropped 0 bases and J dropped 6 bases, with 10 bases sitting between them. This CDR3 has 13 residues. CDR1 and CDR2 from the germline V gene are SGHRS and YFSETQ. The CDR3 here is CASSLAAGPEQYF. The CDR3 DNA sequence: TGCGCCAGCAGCTTGGCGGCGGGACCCGAGCAGTACTTC. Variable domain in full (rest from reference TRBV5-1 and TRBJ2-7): KAGVTQTPRYLIKTRGQQVTLSCSPISGHRSVSWYQQTPGQGLQFLFEYFSETQRNKGNFPGRFSGRQFSNSRSEMNVSTLELGDSALYLCASSLAAGPEQYFGPGTRLTVT.

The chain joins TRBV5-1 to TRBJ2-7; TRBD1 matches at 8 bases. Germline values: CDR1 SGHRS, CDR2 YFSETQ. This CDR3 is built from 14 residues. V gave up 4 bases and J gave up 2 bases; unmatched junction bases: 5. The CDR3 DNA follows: TGCGCCAGCAGCCCGGGACAGGTGGCCTACGAGCAGTACTTC. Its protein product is CASSPGQVAYEQYF. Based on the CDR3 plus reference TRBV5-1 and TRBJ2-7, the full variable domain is KAGVTQTPRYLIKTRGQQVTLSCSPISGHRSVSWYQQTPGQGLQFLFEYFSETQRNKGNFPGRFSGRQFSNSRSEMNVSTLELGDSALYLCASSPGQVAYEQYFGPGTRLTVT.

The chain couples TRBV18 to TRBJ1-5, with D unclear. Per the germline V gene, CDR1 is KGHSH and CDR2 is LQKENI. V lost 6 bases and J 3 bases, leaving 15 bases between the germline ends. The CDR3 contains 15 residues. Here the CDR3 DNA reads TGTGCCAGCTCCGTCCGGGGTTTAGCCAATCAGCCCCAGCATTTT. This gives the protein CASSVRGLANQPQHF.

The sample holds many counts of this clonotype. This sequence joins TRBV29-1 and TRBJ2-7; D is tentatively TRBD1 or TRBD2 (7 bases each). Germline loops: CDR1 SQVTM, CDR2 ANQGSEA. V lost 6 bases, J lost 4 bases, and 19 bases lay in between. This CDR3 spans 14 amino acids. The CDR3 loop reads CSVGRQGESYEQYF. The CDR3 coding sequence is TGCAGCGTCGGGAGGCAGGGGGAGAGTTACGAGCAGTACTTC.

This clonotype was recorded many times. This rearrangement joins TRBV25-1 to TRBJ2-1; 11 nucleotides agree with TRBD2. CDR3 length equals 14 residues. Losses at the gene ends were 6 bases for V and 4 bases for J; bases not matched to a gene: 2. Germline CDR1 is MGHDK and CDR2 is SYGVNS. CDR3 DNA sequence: TGTGCCAGCAGAACTAGCGGGAGTTACAATGAGCAGTTCTTC. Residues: CASRTSGSYNEQFF.

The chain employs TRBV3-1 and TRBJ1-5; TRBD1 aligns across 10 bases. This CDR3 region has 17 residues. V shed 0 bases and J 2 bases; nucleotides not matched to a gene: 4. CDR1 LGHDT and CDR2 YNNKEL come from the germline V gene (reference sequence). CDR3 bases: TGTGCCAGCAGCCAAGAAGGAGGGACAGGGGGCAATCAGCCCCAGCATTTT. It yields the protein CASSQEGGTGGNQPQHF.

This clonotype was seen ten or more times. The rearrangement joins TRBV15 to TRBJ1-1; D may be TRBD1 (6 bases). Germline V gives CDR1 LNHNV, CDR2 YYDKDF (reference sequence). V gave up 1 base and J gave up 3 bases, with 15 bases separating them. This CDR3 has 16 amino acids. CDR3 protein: CATSRGSTGKDTEAFF. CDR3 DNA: TGTGCCACCAGCAGAGGATCTACAGGGAAGGACACTGAAGCTTTCTTT.

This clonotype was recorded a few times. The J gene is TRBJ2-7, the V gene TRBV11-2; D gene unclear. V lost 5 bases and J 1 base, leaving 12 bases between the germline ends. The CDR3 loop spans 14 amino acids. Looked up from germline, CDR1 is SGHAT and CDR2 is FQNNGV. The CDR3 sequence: CASSRTAQSYEQYF. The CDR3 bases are TGTGCCAGCAGCCGAACAGCTCAATCCTACGAGCAGTACTTC.

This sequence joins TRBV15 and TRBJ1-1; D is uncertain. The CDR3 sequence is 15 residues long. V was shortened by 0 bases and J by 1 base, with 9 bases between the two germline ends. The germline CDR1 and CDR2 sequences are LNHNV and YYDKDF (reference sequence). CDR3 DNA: TGTGCCACCAGCAGAGATCGAGGAGGGAACACTGAAGCTTTCTTT. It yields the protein CATSRDRGGNTEAFF.

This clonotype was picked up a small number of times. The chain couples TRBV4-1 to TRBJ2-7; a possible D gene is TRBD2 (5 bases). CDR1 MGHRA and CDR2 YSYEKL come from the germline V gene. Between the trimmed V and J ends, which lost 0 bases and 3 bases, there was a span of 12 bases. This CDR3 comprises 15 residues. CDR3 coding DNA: TGCGCCAGCAGCCAAGAGCCCCGGGGAGACTACGAGCAGTACTTC. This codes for CASSQEPRGDYEQYF.

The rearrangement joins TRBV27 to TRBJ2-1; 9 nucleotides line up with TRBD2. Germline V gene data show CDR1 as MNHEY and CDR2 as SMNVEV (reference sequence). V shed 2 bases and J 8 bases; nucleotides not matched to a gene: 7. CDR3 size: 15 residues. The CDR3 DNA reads TGTGCCAGCAGTTTACTAGCGGGACGCAACTATGAGCAGTTCTTC. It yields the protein CASSLLAGRNYEQFF.

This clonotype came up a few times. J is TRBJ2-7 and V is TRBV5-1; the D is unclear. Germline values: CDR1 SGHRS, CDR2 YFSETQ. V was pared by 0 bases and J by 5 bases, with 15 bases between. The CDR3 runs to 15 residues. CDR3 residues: CASSLARLGLDEQYF. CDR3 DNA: TGCGCCAGCAGCTTGGCCAGGCTAGGGTTGGACGAGCAGTACTTC.

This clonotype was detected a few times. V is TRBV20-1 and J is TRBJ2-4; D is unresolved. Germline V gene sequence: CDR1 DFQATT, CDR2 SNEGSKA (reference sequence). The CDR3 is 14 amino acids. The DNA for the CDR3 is TGCGGCACACGGTGGGGTAGGGCCAAAAACATTCAGTACTTC. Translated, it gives CGTRWGRAKNIQYF.

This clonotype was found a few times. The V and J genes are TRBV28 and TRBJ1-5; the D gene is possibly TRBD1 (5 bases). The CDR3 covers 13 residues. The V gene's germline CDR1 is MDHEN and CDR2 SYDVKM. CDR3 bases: TGTGGGGGCGGCATCTATTCTGATCAGCCCCAGCATTTT. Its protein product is CGGGIYSDQPQHF.

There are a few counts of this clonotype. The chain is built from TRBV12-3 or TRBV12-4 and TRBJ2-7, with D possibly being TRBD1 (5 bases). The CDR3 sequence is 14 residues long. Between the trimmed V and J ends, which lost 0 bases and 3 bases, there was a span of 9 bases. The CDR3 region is CASSLARVDYEQYF. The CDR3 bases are TGTGCCAGCAGTTTAGCCAGGGTGGACTACGAGCAGTACTTC.